This TCR beta chain was documented in a study of shared clonotypes between healthy human individuals. Study background: With ages of 18 to 49, the donors were a couple of women and a few men.

This clone was found a few times. Trimming took 5 bases from V and 5 from J; bases not matched to a gene: 7. CDR3 length equals 16 residues. Germline-derived CDR1 and CDR2 are LNHDA and SQIVND (reference sequence). TCRdb's table, derived via immunoSEQ multiplex PCR, lists solely in-frame clones and lacks some. The sample consists of hundreds of thousands of clones, around 76% of them appearing once. This sequence joins TRBV19 and TRBJ2-5, with 14 bases that match TRBD2. Sequencing input: PBMCs. The origin of this receptor is a woman between 40 and 50 years old in good health. Some clones in this sample may be carry-over from other donors' samples. The CDR3, as DNA: TGTGCCAGTAGTTTGACTAGCGGGAGGGCCAGGGAGACCCAGTACTTC. Translation gives CASSLTSGRARETQYF.